This T cell receptor (beta chain) was recorded in a study of T-cell memory formation after mild COVID-19. Across the whole study: Clusters of TCRs were largely donor specific.

The J segment lost 5 bases and the V segment lost 0 bases, leaving 7 bases of the junction unmatched. Germline V gives CDR1 LGHNA, CDR2 YNFKEQ. The CDR3 extends over 17 amino acids. Constant-segment primers served in 5'RACE that generated TCR alpha and TCR beta cDNA libraries bearing sample barcodes and UMIs. TCRdb re-derived calls from the 5' RACE reads in MiXCR, one entry per CDR3 protein. The data contain about 150,000 distinct CDR3 sequences, more than 14% of them singletons. This clonotype appeared a few times. Its matching antigen is unknown. Overall study findings and caveats: Contracting CD8+ clones were enriched in EMRA, CD4+ mainly in CM and EM. Pre-infection memory already had some responding clones, implying cross-reactive memory joined.

The J gene is TRBJ2-2, the V gene TRBV4-2, with 9 bases identical to TRBD1. Sequencing was performed on PBMCs or a T cell subset sorted from them (not recorded which). The sequence was obtained from an adult woman who had mild COVID-19 (a few samples of this study predate the infection). Cell type and time point are not known. The CDR3 reads CASSQEVQGAATGELFF. CDR3 in DNA: TGTGCCAGCAGCCAAGAGGTACAGGGGGCAGCTACCGGGGAGCTGTTTTTT.